Below, 2 T cell receptor beta chains from the same sample are listed, as sequenced in a study of T cells in localized non-small cell lung cancer (TCRdb year 2020). Libraries came from the immunoSEQ multiplex PCR assay. In TCRdb, the immuneACCESS table is reduced to in-frame sequences with V and J assigned. These tables do not hold every clone; where another copy was compared, an unresolved V gene accounts for under half, and the others remain unexplained. In this sample the table shows about 35,000 clones, around 93% of which occur a single time. The ten largest make up 10% to 15% of the sample. The sample was peripheral blood mononuclear cells, taken before any cancer treatment. Source of these receptors: a female donor over 55 with stage II lung adenocarcinoma.

This clone was counted between two and nine times. This chain uses TRBV28 with TRBJ2-3, with D perhaps assigned TRBD1 or TRBD2 (5 bases each). Germline CDR1 reads MDHEN; CDR2 reads SYDVKM. The V end was cut by 2 bases, the J end by 4 bases, with 16 bases between. CDR3 size: 16 residues. The CDR3 sequence is CASSLISGPLADTQYF. The DNA of the CDR3 is TGTGCCAGCAGTTTAATATCGGGACCCCTCGCAGATACGCAGTATTTT.

This clone is a singleton in its sample. This chain joins TRBV7-2 and TRBJ1-4; D is possibly TRBD1 (5 bases). The V end lost 0 bases, the J end lost 7 bases, and 12 bases lay between the germline ends. Germline lookup yields CDR1 SGHTA and CDR2 FQGNSA. The length of the CDR3 is 15 residues. DNA for the CDR3: TGTGCCAGCAGCTTAGCCAAGGGGACGAGTGAAAAACTGTTTTTT. This encodes CASSLAKGTSEKLFF.